The clone carrying this T cell receptor (delta chain) occurred a few times. This may arise from a read error, as a much more abundant clone is one base away. The same CDR3 can be traced to other DNA sequences in this sample. CDR1 is TSWWSYY and CDR2 is QGS in the germline V gene. CDR3 length: 19 amino acids. The data were obtained in a study of gamma-delta T cells after stem cell transplantation. TCRdb ran CATT on the RT-PCR reads. Of about 1,300 delta-chain clones in the sample, 5.2% are singletons; the top ten hold roughly 20%. The sequence was obtained from a human donor. It is not recorded whose cells these are; they may come from a transplant donor. Sequenced material: gamma-delta T cells. The chain is built from TRDV1 and TRDJ1; 9 nucleotides match TRDD3. The CDR3 sequence is CALGELKVGTWGIADKLIF. CDR3 DNA: TGTGCTCTTGGGGAACTTAAGGTGGGCACCTGGGGGATTGCGGATAAACTTATCTTT.